Below, 14 T cell receptor beta chains from the same sample are listed, as sequenced in a study of T cells in Graves' hyperthyroidism and ophthalmopathy. TCR beta CDR3 sequences were amplified from RNA transcripts. A first-round RT-PCR of the TCR CDR3 used the HTBI primer set. One entry per CDR3 protein, called by TCRdb with MiXCR from the multiplex PCR reads. The repertoire holds roughly 56,000 distinct CDR3 sequences, with 49% as singletons. The sequenced sample consisted of blood. These receptors were collected from a woman between 25 and 40 years old with Graves' ophthalmopathy.

This clonotype was observed many times. The chain combines TRBV10-3 with TRBJ2-7; 9 bases map to TRBD1. Germline CDR1 reads ENHRY; CDR2 reads SYGVKD. V lost 5 bases to trimming and J lost 6 bases; unmatched junction nucleotides: 5. This CDR3 contains 13 residues. CDR3 DNA sequence: TGTGCCATCAGTCCCGGACAGGGGACCGAGCAGTACTTC. Its translation: CAISPGQGTEQYF.

The V call is TRBV4-1, the J call TRBJ2-7, with TRBD1 matching 7 bases. V trimming: 1 base; J trimming: 9 bases; junction bases outside the gene matches: 0. This CDR3 has 11 amino acids. The germline V gene encodes CDR1 MGHRA and CDR2 YSYEKL. The DNA for the CDR3 is TGCGCCAGCAGCCAAGGGACAGGGCAGTACTTC. Amino acid sequence: CASSQGTGQYF.

This clonotype was picked up many times. The J gene is TRBJ1-4, the V gene TRBV4-2, with TRBD1 identical over 7 bases. The CDR3 loop spans 18 amino acids. The ends lost 4 bases at V and 1 base at J; junction bases unmatched: 12. Germline V lookup: CDR1 LGHNA, CDR2 YNFKEQ. CDR3 bases: TGTGCCAGCAGCCCCGAGGTCCACAGACAGGGAACTAATGAAAAACTGTTTTTT. Translated: CASSPEVHRQGTNEKLFF.

The chain joins TRBV11-2 to TRBJ2-7; TRBD2 matches at 9 bases. This CDR3 spans 15 amino acids. Germline trimming cut 8 bases from V and 0 bases from J; bases unmatched to any gene: 8. CDR1 is SGHAT, CDR2 FQNNGV, per germline. DNA of the CDR3: TGTGCCAGCTCCGTCACTAGCGGGCCCTCCTACGAGCAGTACTTC. As protein: CASSVTSGPSYEQYF.

This clonotype was detected many times. The chain joins TRBV2 to TRBJ1-1, with 8 bases aligning to TRBD1. The CDR3 totals 14 residues. CDR1 and CDR2 from the germline V gene are SNHLY and FYNNEI. The V gene end was trimmed by 7 bases and the J gene end by 2 bases; junction bases not matched to a gene: 6. DNA for the CDR3: TGTGCCAGCAAGCGAGCAGGGGGCAACACTGAAGCTTTCTTT. Its translation is CASKRAGGNTEAFF.

As concerns this clonotype: A much larger clone lies a single base off, so this may be a read error. The V gene is TRBV27, the J gene TRBJ2-7; 12 bases line up with TRBD2. Gene TRBJ2-1 matches the end of the DNA better, so the J call may be wrong. The germline gives CDR1 MNHEY, CDR2 SMNVEV (reference sequence). CDR3 length: 14 residues. The CDR3, as DNA: TGTGCCAGCAGACTAGCGGGAGGTGGGAAGGAGCAGTTCTTC. This sequence encodes CASRLAGGGKEQFF.

This clonotype ranks as medium-sized. The rearrangement uses TRBV24-1 and TRBJ1-2; 10 bases map to TRBD1. This CDR3 is 14 amino acids long. V was pared by 4 bases and J by 7 bases, with 5 bases of the junction left unmatched. Germline V gene data show CDR1 as KGHDR and CDR2 as SFDVKD. CDR3 loop: CATSEGDRGVGYTF. In DNA, the CDR3 is TGTGCCACCAGTGAGGGGGACAGGGGTGTTGGCTACACCTTC.

This clonotype was observed at least ten times. V gene TRBV4-2 combines with J gene TRBJ2-7; D not resolved. The CDR3 consists of 13 residues. Germline-derived CDR1 and CDR2 are LGHNA and YNFKEQ. Trimming shortened V by 4 bases and J by 2 bases, and 9 bases separated the two germline ends. For the CDR3, the DNA is TGTGCCAGCAGCCGGACGTTAGCCTACGAGCAGTACTTC. This sequence encodes CASSRTLAYEQYF.

This clonotype was detected once. The chain employs TRBV6-5 and TRBJ2-1; D remains unclear. Trimming took off 2 bases at V and 9 bases at J, with 20 bases between the two ends. The V gene's germline CDR1 is MNHEY and CDR2 SVGAGI. The CDR3 length is 16 residues. This CDR3 is CASSYGSWVPNTEQFF. In nucleotides, the CDR3 is TGTGCCAGCAGTTACGGTTCGTGGGTGCCAAACACTGAGCAGTTCTTC.

This clonotype qualifies as medium-sized (0.01 to 0.1%). The rearrangement uses TRBV7-2 and TRBJ2-7, with TRBD2 identical over 11 bases. CDR1 and CDR2 from the germline V gene are SGHTA and FQGNSA. V shed 5 bases, J shed 1 base, and the junction held 4 bases outside the gene matches. The length of the CDR3 is 15 residues. As DNA, the CDR3 is TGTGCCAGCAGCGACGGGACTAGCGGTTCCTACGAGCAGTACTTC. Amino acids: CASSDGTSGSYEQYF.

This clonotype was observed at least ten times. The genes are TRBV7-8 and TRBJ2-7; TRBD1 matches 8 bases. After removal of 5 bases from V and 4 bases from J, the junction contained 10 bases not matched to a gene. Germline V lookup: CDR1 SGHVS, CDR2 FQNEAQ. CDR3 length: 15 residues. CDR3 in DNA: TGTGCCAGCAGCCCCAGAGGCAGGGGGCGATACGAGCAGTACTTC. This translates into CASSPRGRGRYEQYF. Combining the CDR3 with reference TRBV7-8 and TRBJ2-7 gives the whole variable domain GAGVSQSPRYKVAKRGQDVALRCDPISGHVSLFWYQQALGQGPEFLTYFQNEAQLDKSGLPSDRFFAERPEGSVSTLKIQRTQQEDSAVYLCASSPRGRGRYEQYFGPGTRLTVT.

The chain uses TRBV10-3 and TRBJ1-5, with 11 bases lining up with TRBD1. With V trimmed by 6 bases and J by 6 bases, 7 bases remained unmatched. Germline V gene lookup returns CDR1 ENHRY and CDR2 SYGVKD. The CDR3 is made up of 15 amino acids. CDR3 nucleotide sequence: TGTGCCATCAGCCCCGGACAGGGGGCTGTTCAGCCCCAGCATTTT. Amino acids: CAISPGQGAVQPQHF.

The genes are TRBV7-6 and TRBJ2-3, with D tentatively TRBD1 (5 bases). Germline CDR1 and CDR2: SGHVS and FNYEAQ. CDR3 length equals 13 residues. Trimming cost V 1 base and J 11 bases, with 13 bases left between them. The CDR3 nucleotides read TGTGCCAGCAGCTTAGGTTGGGGCAATGAGCAGTATTTT. This gives the protein CASSLGWGNEQYF.

This clonotype was counted many times. The genes are TRBV19 and TRBJ1-5; 11 positions match TRBD1. This CDR3 comprises 17 residues. V was clipped by 5 bases and J by 2 bases; unmatched bases: 8. Germline values: CDR1 LNHDA, CDR2 SQIVND (reference sequence). CDR3 nucleotide sequence: TGTGCCAGTAGTCTGGACAGGGGGCTTCAAGGCAATCAGCCCCAGCATTTT. It yields the protein CASSLDRGLQGNQPQHF.